This paragraph reports one T cell receptor (beta chain). This clone has a handful of counts. This receptor's antigen is unknown. No base quality values were provided; no much bigger clone lies one nucleotide off. This sample was taken from a study of cytomegalovirus exposure and HLA in healthy donors (dated by TCRdb to between 2016 and 2019). Some background on the complete study: A later analysis indicated that the roughly 130 validation repertoires were generated on the platform also employed for the 720 or so repertoires of the first cohort. The aim of the study was to test whether cataloging public T cell receptors could identify signatures of past pathogen exposure. Along with the approximately 650-subject first cohort, a separate validation cohort of 120 different subjects was used. To predict cytomegalovirus infection status, the study brought together high-throughput TCR immunosequencing, statistical association of individual TCRs with disease status, and machine learning. The study at large found these results: Across donors, most TCR sequences were observed very rarely, whereas some public TCRs were present in many individuals. In the study, some 160 TCR beta chains were listed as associated with cytomegalovirus. A later analysis had no HLA typing for the validation cohort, so co-occurrence there was scored across all 130 or so repertoires. In a later analysis, TCRs clustered in the first cohort were found to also tend to co-occur in the 120 or so validation repertoires, with 94% of cluster scores above 0. A few of the identified cytomegalovirus-associated TCR beta chains were confirmed in vitro to be specific for cytomegalovirus antigens. It was suggested by the authors that the approach could potentially be generalized to other disease states and immunological phenotypes. Cytomegalovirus status was reported to be diagnosed by the classifier with high specificity and sensitivity in both the original and validation cohorts.

For CDR1 and CDR2, the germline V gene lists SGHDN and FVKESK. The CDR3, from cysteine to phenylalanine, totals 17 residues. The retained sequence is limited to the CDR3, 51 bases, with the frame set at the first base. Compared with germline, V lacks 4 bases and J lacks 7 bases; bases without a gene match: 19. Preparation of the library involved the immunoSEQ multiplex PCR assay. In the authors' own workflow: To diagnose cytomegalovirus status from the catalog of TCR beta chain sequences, a statistical classification framework was built. The table comes from immuneACCESS by way of TCRdb, which keeps in-frame sequences with V and J called. Part of the clones is missing from these tables; in studies checked, under half for an unresolved V gene and the rest for unknown reasons. V and J calls and clone size are as listed in that table; D and trimming were resolved from the DNA. The sample data list 150,000 to 200,000 clones, and roughly 82% of these were observed just once. Almost 1.5% of the sample rests with the top ten.

The donors were included in the validation cohort of 120 subjects, a group kept apart from the approximately 650-subject first cohort. This TCR derives from a young woman in good health and CMV-seronegative. Recombination linked TRBV14 to TRBJ2-7; 7 bases in the junction line up with TRBD1. Material: PBMCs. In nucleotides, the sequence is TGTGCCAGCAGCCCTATCCGGGACAGAGTACCGTCGTGGGAGCAGTACTTC. This gives the protein CASSPIRDRVPSWEQYF.